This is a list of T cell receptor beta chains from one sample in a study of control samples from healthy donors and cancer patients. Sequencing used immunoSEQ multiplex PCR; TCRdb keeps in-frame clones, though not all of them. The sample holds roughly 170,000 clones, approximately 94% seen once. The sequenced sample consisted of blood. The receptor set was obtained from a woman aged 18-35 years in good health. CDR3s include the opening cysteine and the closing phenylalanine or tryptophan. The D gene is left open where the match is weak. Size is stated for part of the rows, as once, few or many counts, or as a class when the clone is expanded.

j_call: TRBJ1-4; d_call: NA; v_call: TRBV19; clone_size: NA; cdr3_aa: CASEGRGTGANEKLFF; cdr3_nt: TGTGCCAGTGAGGGGCGGGGGACTGGGGCAAATGAAAAACTGTTTTTT
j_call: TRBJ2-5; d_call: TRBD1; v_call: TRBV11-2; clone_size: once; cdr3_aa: CASSLGDRAQETQYF; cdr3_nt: TGTGCCAGCAGCTTAGGGGACAGGGCCCAGGAGACCCAGTACTTC
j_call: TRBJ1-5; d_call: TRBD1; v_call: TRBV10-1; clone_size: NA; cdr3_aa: CAILQGNQPQHF; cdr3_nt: TGCGCCATATTACAGGGGAATCAGCCCCAGCATTTT
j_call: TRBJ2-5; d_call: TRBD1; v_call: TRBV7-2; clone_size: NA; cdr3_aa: CASSRGTGTQETQYF; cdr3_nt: TGTGCCAGCAGCCGTGGGACAGGGACACAAGAGACCCAGTACTTC
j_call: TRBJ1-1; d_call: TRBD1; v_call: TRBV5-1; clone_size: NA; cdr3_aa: CASSPGGQGGTEAFF; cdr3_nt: TGCGCCAGCAGCCCAGGCGGGCAGGGGGGAACTGAAGCTTTCTTT
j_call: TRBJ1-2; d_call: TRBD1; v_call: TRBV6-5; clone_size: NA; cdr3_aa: CASSQKGRGLYGYTF; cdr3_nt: TGTGCCAGCTCTCAAAAAGGCAGGGGGCTCTATGGCTACACCTTC
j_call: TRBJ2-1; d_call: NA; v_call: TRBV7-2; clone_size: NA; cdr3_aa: CASSLDWRVSNEQFF; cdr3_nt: TGTGCCAGCAGCTTAGACTGGCGGGTGAGCAATGAGCAGTTCTTC
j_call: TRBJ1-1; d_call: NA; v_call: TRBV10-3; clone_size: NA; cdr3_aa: CAISESEEAFF; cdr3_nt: TGTGCCATCAGTGAGTCTGAGGAAGCTTTCTTT
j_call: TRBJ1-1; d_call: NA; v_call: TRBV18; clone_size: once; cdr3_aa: CASSPIHPNTEAFF; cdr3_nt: TGTGCCAGCTCACCCATCCACCCGAACACTGAAGCTTTCTTT
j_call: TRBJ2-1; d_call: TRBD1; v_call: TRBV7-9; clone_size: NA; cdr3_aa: CASSPPGTVYNEQFF; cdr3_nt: TGTGCCAGCAGCCCCCCAGGGACAGTCTACAATGAGCAGTTCTTC
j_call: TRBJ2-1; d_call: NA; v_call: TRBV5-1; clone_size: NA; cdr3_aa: CASSLVGINNEQFF; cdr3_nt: TGCGCCAGCAGCTTGGTCGGCATCAACAATGAGCAGTTCTTC
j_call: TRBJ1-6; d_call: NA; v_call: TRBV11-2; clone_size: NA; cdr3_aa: CASSLVFQSSSPLHF; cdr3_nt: TGTGCCAGCAGCTTAGTTTTCCAGTCGAGTTCACCCCTCCACTTT
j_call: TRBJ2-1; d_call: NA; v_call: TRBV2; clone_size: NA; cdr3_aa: CASSYDGNNEQFF; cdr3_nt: TGTGCCAGCAGTTACGACGGAAACAATGAGCAGTTCTTC
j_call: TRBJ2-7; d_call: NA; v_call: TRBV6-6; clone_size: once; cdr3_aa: CASSKSSYEQYF; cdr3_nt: TGTGCCAGCAGTAAGAGCTCCTACGAGCAGTACTTC
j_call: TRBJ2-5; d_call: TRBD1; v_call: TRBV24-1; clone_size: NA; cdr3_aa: CATSDPTGSETQYF; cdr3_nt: TGTGCCACCAGTGACCCGACAGGGTCGGAGACCCAGTACTTC
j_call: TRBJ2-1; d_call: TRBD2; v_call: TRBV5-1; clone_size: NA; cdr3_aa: CASSFQAGVRNEQFF; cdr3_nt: TGCGCCAGCAGCTTTCAAGCGGGAGTAAGGAATGAGCAGTTCTTC
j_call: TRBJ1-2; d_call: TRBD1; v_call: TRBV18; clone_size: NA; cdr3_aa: CASSPKTGGNDGYTF; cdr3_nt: TGTGCCAGCTCACCTAAGACAGGGGGAAACGATGGCTACACCTTC
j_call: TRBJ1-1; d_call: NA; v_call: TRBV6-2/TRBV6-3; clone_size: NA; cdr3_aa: CASSYRVKNTEAFF; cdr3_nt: TGTGCCAGCAGTTACAGGGTGAAGAACACTGAAGCTTTCTTT
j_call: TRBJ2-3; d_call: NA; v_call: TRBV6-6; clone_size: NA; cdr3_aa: CASSYGGASDTQYF; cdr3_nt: TGTGCCAGCAGTTACGGGGGGGCTTCAGATACGCAGTATTTT
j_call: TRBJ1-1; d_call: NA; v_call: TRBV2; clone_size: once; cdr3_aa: CASSVTEMNTEAFF; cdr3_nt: TGTGCCAGCAGTGTGACCGAGATGAACACTGAAGCTTTCTTT
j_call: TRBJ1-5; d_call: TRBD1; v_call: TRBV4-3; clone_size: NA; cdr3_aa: CASSPYRTGEDYSNQPQHF; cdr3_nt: TGCGCCAGCAGCCCATACCGGACAGGGGAGGATTATAGCAATCAGCCCCAGCATTTT
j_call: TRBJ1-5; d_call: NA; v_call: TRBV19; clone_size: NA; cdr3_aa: CASKYWQVNQPQHF; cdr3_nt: TGTGCCAGTAAATATTGGCAGGTCAATCAGCCCCAGCATTTT
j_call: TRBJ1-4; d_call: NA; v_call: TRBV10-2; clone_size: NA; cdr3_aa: CASSESGEKLFF; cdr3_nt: TGCGCCAGCAGTGAGTCGGGAGAAAAACTGTTTTTT
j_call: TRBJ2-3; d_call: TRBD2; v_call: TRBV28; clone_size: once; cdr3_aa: CASSSPLAGSADTQYF; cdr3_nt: TGTGCCAGCAGTTCCCCACTAGCGGGAAGTGCAGATACGCAGTATTTT
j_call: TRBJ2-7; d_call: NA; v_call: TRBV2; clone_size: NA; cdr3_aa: CASRPLGGQSYEQYF; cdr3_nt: TGTGCCAGCAGACCCCTTGGGGGCCAGTCCTACGAGCAGTACTTC
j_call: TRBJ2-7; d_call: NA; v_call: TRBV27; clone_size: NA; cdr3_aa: CASSLQGGYEQYF; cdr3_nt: TGTGCCAGCAGTTTACAGGGTGGGTACGAGCAGTACTTC
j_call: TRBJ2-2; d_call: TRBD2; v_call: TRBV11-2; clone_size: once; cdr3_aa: CASSWGLATGELFF; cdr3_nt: TGTGCCAGCAGCTGGGGACTAGCAACGGGGGAGCTGTTTTTT
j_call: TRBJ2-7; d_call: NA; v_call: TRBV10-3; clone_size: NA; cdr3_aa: CATGGTRGGYEQYF; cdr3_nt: TGTGCCACTGGGGGAACCCGAGGGGGCTACGAGCAGTACTTC
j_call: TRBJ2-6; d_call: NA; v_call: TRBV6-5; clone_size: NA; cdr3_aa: CASSYSLPSGANVLTF; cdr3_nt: TGTGCCAGCAGTTACTCTCTCCCCTCTGGGGCCAACGTCCTGACTTTC
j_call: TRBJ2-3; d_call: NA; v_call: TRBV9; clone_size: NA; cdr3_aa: CASSVGHGLRDTQYF; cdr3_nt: TGTGCCAGCAGCGTAGGACATGGCCTCAGAGATACGCAGTATTTT
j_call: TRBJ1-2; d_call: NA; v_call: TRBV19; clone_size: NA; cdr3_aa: CASSIDLRVYGYTF; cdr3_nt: TGTGCCAGTAGTATAGACCTGAGGGTCTATGGCTACACCTTC
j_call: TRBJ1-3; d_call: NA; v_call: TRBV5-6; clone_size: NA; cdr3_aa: CASSYSGRLGVTIYF; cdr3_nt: TGTGCCAGCAGCTACTCCGGCCGACTAGGAGTCACCATATATTTT
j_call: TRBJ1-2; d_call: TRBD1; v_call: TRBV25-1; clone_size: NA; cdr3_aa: CASSDGTGRGYTF; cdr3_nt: TGTGCCAGCAGTGACGGGACAGGGAGGGGCTACACCTTC
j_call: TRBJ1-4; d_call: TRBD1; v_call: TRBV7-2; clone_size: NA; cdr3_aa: CASSYLGTGSTTNEKLFF; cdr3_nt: TGTGCCAGCAGCTACCTTGGGACAGGGTCAACAACTAATGAAAAACTGTTTTTT
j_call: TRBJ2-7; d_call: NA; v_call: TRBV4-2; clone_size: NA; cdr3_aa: CASSQEVGTGPYEQYF; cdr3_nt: TGTGCCAGCAGCCAAGAAGTAGGTACAGGGCCCTACGAGCAGTACTTC
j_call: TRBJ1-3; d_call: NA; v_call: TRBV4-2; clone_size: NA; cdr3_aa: CASSQEGNTIYF; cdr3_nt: TGTGCCAGCAGCCAAGAAGGAAACACCATATATTTT
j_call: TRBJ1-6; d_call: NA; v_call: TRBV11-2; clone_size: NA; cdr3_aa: CASSGSYNSPLHF; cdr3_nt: TGTGCCAGCAGCGGCTCCTATAATTCACCCCTCCACTTT
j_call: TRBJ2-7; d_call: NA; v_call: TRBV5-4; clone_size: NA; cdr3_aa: CASSFMGAGEQYF; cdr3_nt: TGTGCCAGCAGCTTCATGGGGGCAGGGGAGCAGTACTTC
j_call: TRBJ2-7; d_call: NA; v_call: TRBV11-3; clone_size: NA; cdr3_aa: CASSLYGDSRYEQYF; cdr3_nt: TGTGCCAGCAGCTTATATGGGGATAGTCGGTACGAGCAGTACTTC
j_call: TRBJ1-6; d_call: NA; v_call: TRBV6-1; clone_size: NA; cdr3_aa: CASSEWSPLHF; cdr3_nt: TGTGCCAGCAGTGAATGGTCACCCCTCCACTTT
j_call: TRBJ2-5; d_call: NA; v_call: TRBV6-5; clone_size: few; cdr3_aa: CASSQPIETQYF; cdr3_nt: TGTGCCAGCAGTCAACCTATCGAGACCCAGTACTTC